This T cell receptor (beta chain) was recorded in a study of blood T cell repertoires in COVID-19. About the research overall: PBMCs, B-cell-depleted T cells, or T cells provided the cDNA or gDNA that made up the material.

This CDR3 comprises 16 residues. In germline, CDR1 is SGHVS, CDR2 FQNEAQ. After removal of 5 bases from V and 0 bases from J, the junction contained 6 bases not matched to a gene. Per the study methods: Scientists estimated how many nucleated cells there were by amplifying reference gene primers. Method: immunoSEQ multiplex PCR; TCRdb's copy keeps in-frame clones and lacks some. That table supplies the V and J calls and clone size; D and trimming were determined from the DNA. This sample yields some 250,000 clones, of which around 89% are seen a single time; roughly 10% belongs to the top ten. In assigning cohorts, the study relied on participant-reported clinical history.

This sequence originates from a man aged 35 to 55 who had recovered from COVID-19. The chain couples TRBV7-8 to TRBJ2-1; TRBD2 aligns across 8 bases. The sequenced sample was PBMCs or T cells enriched from blood (not recorded which). The DNA of the CDR3 is TGTGCCAGCAGCGGATCGGGAGGGGGCTCCTACAATGAGCAGTTCTTC. Amino acid sequence: CASSGSGGGSYNEQFF.